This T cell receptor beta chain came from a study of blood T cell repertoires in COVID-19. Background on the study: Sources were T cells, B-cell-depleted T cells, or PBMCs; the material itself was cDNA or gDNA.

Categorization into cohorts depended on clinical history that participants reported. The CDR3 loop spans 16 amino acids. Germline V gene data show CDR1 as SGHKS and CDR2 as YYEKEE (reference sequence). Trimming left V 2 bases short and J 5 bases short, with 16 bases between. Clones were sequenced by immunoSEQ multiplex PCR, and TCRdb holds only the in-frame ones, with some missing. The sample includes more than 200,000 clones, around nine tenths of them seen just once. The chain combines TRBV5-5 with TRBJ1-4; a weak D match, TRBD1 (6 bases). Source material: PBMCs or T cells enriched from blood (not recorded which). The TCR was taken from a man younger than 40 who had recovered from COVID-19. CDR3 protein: CASSLPPRGGNEKLFF. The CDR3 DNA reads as TGTGCCAGCAGCTTACCGCCCAGGGGAGGGAATGAAAAACTGTTTTTT.